Below are 3 T cell receptor beta chains sequenced from a single sample in a study of identical twins. MiXCR, run by TCRdb on the 5' RACE reads, gives a single entry per CDR3 protein. The sample records about 720,000 distinct CDR3 sequences, over 8.5% being singletons. The data were also submitted as part of a second study, on yellow fever vaccine responses in identical twins.

Material for sequencing was PBMCs. These receptors all stem from a woman aged 18-29 years in good health.

Only a few counts were recorded for this clonotype. This chain uses TRBV14 with TRBJ1-1, with D unresolved. Germline loops: CDR1 SGHDN, CDR2 FVKESK. V was pared by 1 base and J by 2 bases, with 8 bases between. This CDR3 contains 14 residues. The CDR3 nucleotides are TGTGCCAGCAGCCAAGTAGGAGCTAACACTGAAGCTTTCTTT. This translates into CASSQVGANTEAFF.

The J gene is TRBJ2-3, the V gene TRBV7-3; D gene unclear. Germline V CDR1 and CDR2: SGHTA, FQGTGA. V shed 4 bases and J shed 1 base, with 12 bases lying between them. CDR3 length: 15 residues. The CDR3 sequence: CASSSLLSRTDTQYF. The DNA for the CDR3 is TGTGCCAGCAGCTCGCTTTTATCCCGCACAGATACGCAGTATTTT.

The chain joins TRBV3-1 to TRBJ2-2; 8 bases agree with TRBD2. Germline V gene data show CDR1 as LGHDT and CDR2 as YNNKEL (reference sequence). V lost 5 bases, J lost 7 bases, and 15 bases stayed unmatched. The CDR3 loop spans 17 amino acids. CDR3 protein: CASSSIRELAGRGELFF. In nucleotides, the CDR3 is TGTGCCAGCAGCTCGATAAGAGAATTAGCGGGACGCGGGGAGCTGTTTTTT.